This T cell receptor (beta chain) was sequenced for a study of control samples from healthy donors and cancer patients. The V and J ends lost 6 bases and 6 bases, in that order; junction bases with no gene match: 10. This CDR3 comprises 15 residues. Germline lookup yields CDR1 MNHEY and CDR2 SVGEGT. This table comes from immunoSEQ multiplex PCR, and its TCRdb copy is limited to in-frame clones, with some not included. The table has about 140,000 clones, 85% to 90% seen once. Sequenced: blood. This receptor was identified in a man between 18 and 35 years old in good health. This chain uses TRBV6-2 or TRBV6-3 with TRBJ1-5; 8 nucleotides align to TRBD1. CDR3 loop: CASSARQGTGQPQHF. DNA for the CDR3: TGTGCCAGCAGCGCCCGACAGGGGACCGGTCAGCCCCAGCATTTT.